This TCR beta chain originates from a study of a mutant IDH1 vaccine in newly diagnosed glioma. Whole-study context: An approximately 62% male, around 38% female split and a mean age of about 40 years characterized treated patients. The earlier regimen, radiotherapy, temozolomide, or both, was most often both. Study-level points and caveats: Changes in the top peripheral T cell clonotypes seemingly had no bearing on pseudoprogression.

CDR1 MNHNS and CDR2 SASEGT come from the germline V gene. This CDR3 spans 14 amino acids. The trim removed 0 bases at V and 4 bases at J, leaving 2 bases unmatched. Sample time point: baseline, week 1 (first vaccination visit). Treatment here: pre-vaccination baseline after standard-of-care therapy. Of note for this clone: Its matching antigen is unknown.

The protocol was immunoSEQ multiplex PCR, while the TCRdb copy is restricted to in-frame clones and leaves out a portion. Of 35,000 to 40,000 clones listed, 80% to 95% are singletons. The V gene is TRBV6-1, the J gene TRBJ1-2; 7 nucleotides agree with TRBD1. The specimen was PBMCs, collected from a glioma patient treated with radiotherapy, temozolomide or both. The receptor's source is a man younger than 30 with glioma. CDR3 in amino acids: CASSEAGTAYGYTF. The CDR3 DNA is TGTGCCAGCAGTGAAGCAGGGACAGCCTATGGCTACACCTTC.